This record covers a single T cell receptor (beta chain). The antigen is not known. Trimming cost V 6 bases and J 1 base, with 13 bases left between them. Germline V gene data show CDR1 as KGHSH and CDR2 as LQKENI. The CDR3 is made up of 15 amino acids. Constant-segment primers were used for 5'RACE, and the resulting TCR alpha and TCR beta cDNA libraries carried sample barcodes and UMIs. TCRdb recomputed calls from the 5' RACE reads with MiXCR, one row per CDR3 protein. Of about 320,000 distinct CDR3 sequences in the sample, 14% were seen once. The source of the sample is a study of T-cell memory formation after mild COVID-19. Study details: Each donor largely had its own TCR clusters. Findings and caveats of the study: Clones from the second wave (peaking day 37) had unconfirmed SARS-CoV-2 specificity.

The chain has TRBV18 and TRBJ1-5; TRBD1 might be the D (6 bases). This TCR came from a young man who had mild COVID-19 (a few samples of this study predate the infection). Cell type and time point are not known. The sequencing sample was made of PBMCs or a T cell subset sorted from them (not recorded which). CDR3 sequence (DNA): TGTGCCAGCTCCCTAGAACAGGGAAGCAATCAGCCCCAGCATTTT. Amino acids: CASSLEQGSNQPQHF.